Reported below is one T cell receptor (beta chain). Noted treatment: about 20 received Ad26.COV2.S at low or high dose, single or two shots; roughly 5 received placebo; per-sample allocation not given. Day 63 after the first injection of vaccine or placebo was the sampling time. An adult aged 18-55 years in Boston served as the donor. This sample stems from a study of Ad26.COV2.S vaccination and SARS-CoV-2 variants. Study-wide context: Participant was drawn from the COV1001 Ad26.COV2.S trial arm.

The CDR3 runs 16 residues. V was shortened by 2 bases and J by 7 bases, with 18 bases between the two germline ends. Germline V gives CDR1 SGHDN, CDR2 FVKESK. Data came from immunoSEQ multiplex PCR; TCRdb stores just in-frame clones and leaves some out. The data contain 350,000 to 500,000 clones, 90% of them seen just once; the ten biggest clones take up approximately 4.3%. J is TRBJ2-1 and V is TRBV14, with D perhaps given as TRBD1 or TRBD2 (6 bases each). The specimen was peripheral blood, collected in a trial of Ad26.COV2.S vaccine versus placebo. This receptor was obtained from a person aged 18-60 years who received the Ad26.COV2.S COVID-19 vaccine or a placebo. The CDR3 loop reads CASSQPGQPGENEQFF. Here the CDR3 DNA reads TGTGCCAGCAGCCAACCAGGACAGCCGGGGGAGAATGAGCAGTTCTTC.